A single TCR beta chain is shown here with its context. Its specificity is unknown. This entry comes from a study of cytomegalovirus exposure and HLA in healthy donors. Germline-derived CDR1 and CDR2 are ENHRY and SYGVKD. This CDR3 comprises 16 residues. V gave up 3 bases and J gave up 8 bases, with 17 bases separating them. Points from the study as a whole: Using the classifier, cytomegalovirus status was reportedly diagnosed with high specificity and sensitivity.

PCR used 60 Vbeta primers and 13 Jbeta primers. TCRdb's copy holds only in-frame clones and misses some; the assay was immunoSEQ multiplex PCR. The data contain about 55,000 clones, roughly 74% of them seen just once; the ten biggest clones take up less than 35%. V and J are TRBV10-3 and TRBJ1-6; D call uncertain. The sample taken for sequencing was PBMCs. The sequence came from a man aged 35 to 55 in good health and CMV-seropositive. For the CDR3, the DNA is TGTGCCATCAGTGAAAAGGGAGACCCAAGGGATTCACCCCTCCACTTT. Encoded protein: CAISEKGDPRDSPLHF.